This TCR beta chain was sequenced during a study of T-cell memory formation after mild COVID-19. Study conclusions and caveats: Clones contracting across day 15 to 85 had a balanced CD4/CD8 profile; later expanding clones leaned CD4+. Pre-infection memory held some responding clones, suggesting pre-existing cross-reactive T cells responded.

This CDR3 region has 14 residues. Germline V gene data show CDR1 as LGHDT and CDR2 as YNNKEL (reference sequence). V lost 8 bases to trimming and J lost 2 bases; unmatched junction nucleotides: 6. TCRdb re-called the 5' RACE reads through MiXCR, storing one row per CDR3 protein. The table records approximately 290,000 distinct CDR3 sequences, more than 15% of them present only once. With regard to this clonotype: The antigen remains undetermined.

This clonotype originated in a man aged 18 to 35 who had mild COVID-19 (a few samples of this study predate the infection). Cell type and time point are not known. The V and J genes are TRBV3-1 and TRBJ2-3; 8 bases align to TRBD2. Sequenced: PBMCs or a T cell subset sorted from them (not recorded which). The CDR3, as DNA: TGTGCCAGCTCCAGGACTAGCTTCACAGATACGCAGTATTTT. The encoded protein is CASSRTSFTDTQYF.